This entry lists 23 T cell receptor beta chains sequenced from one sample in a study of T cell responses to AZD1222 COVID-19 vaccine. TCRdb's copy holds only in-frame clones and misses some; the assay was immunoSEQ multiplex PCR. The table has some 130,000 clones, approximately 95% seen once; the top ten hold approximately 7%. This specimen was peripheral blood, taken 28 days after the second AZD1222 dose. The receptors shown here come from an adult who received the AZD1222 COVID-19 vaccine.

The chain recombines TRBV4-1 with TRBJ2-5; D may be TRBD1 or TRBD2 (5 bases each). V was trimmed by 1 base and J by 3 bases, leaving 15 bases between them. This CDR3 region has 16 residues. Germline V gene lookup returns CDR1 MGHRA and CDR2 YSYEKL. The CDR3 sequence is CASSQVGRGLKETQYF. CDR3 DNA sequence: TGCGCCAGCAGCCAAGTGGGACGGGGCCTCAAAGAGACCCAGTACTTC.

The chain is built from TRBV5-1 and TRBJ2-5, with TRBD1 identical over 7 bases. After removal of 7 bases from V and 0 bases from J, the junction contained 9 bases not matched to a gene. Germline lookup yields CDR1 SGHRS and CDR2 YFSETQ. This CDR3 region has 15 residues. Here the CDR3 reads CASCSTTGYQETQYF. The CDR3 region has the DNA TGCGCCAGCTGTTCTACGACAGGGTACCAAGAGACCCAGTACTTC.

The chain recombines TRBV7-2 with TRBJ1-1; D not resolved. Trimming left V 3 bases short and J 1 base short, with 9 bases between. The CDR3 runs to 14 residues. Per germline, CDR1 SGHTA and CDR2 FQGNSA. The CDR3: CASSLAGWNTEAFF. CDR3 DNA: TGTGCCAGCAGCTTGGCGGGGTGGAACACTGAAGCTTTCTTT.

A single count supports this clone. The V call is TRBV11-2, the J call TRBJ2-1, with TRBD1 as a possible D gene (5 bases). This CDR3 is 14 amino acids long. From germline, CDR1 is SGHAT and CDR2 FQNNGV. V lost 3 bases and J lost 6, with 12 bases in between. The CDR3: CASSFLGRSNEQFF. CDR3 nucleotide sequence: TGTGCCAGCAGCTTCCTGGGGCGGTCCAATGAGCAGTTCTTC.

The chain joins TRBV20-1 to TRBJ1-5; D is ambiguous. The V end lost 3 bases, the J end lost 2 bases, and 11 bases lay between the germline ends. This CDR3 spans 14 amino acids. The germline gives CDR1 DFQATT, CDR2 SNEGSKA (reference sequence). The CDR3 is CSASAGYGNQPQHF. The DNA for the CDR3 is TGCAGTGCTAGTGCGGGGTACGGCAATCAGCCCCAGCATTTT.

The chain recombines TRBV7-9 with TRBJ1-6, with 10 positions matching TRBD1. Germline V gene sequence: CDR1 SEHNR, CDR2 FQNEAQ (reference sequence). CDR3 length: 16 residues. V dropped 2 bases and J dropped 7; count of bases not matched to a gene: 5. The CDR3, as DNA: TGTGCCAGCAGCTTACTGGGACAGGGGATCAATTCACCCCTCCACTTT. Residues: CASSLLGQGINSPLHF.

The chain employs TRBV2 and TRBJ1-2, with 7 bases identical to TRBD1. The CDR3 is 13 amino acids. V shed 6 bases, J shed 3 bases, and the junction held 4 bases outside the gene matches. The germline V gene encodes CDR1 SNHLY and CDR2 FYNNEI. The CDR3 DNA follows: TGTGCCAGCAGCCGAGACAGGGACTATGGCTACACCTTC. Encoded protein: CASSRDRDYGYTF.

The J gene is TRBJ1-1, the V gene TRBV11-2; 7 bases line up with TRBD1. Germline lookup yields CDR1 SGHAT and CDR2 FQNNGV. J was trimmed by 4 bases and V by 3 bases; bases with no gene match: 8. The CDR3 covers 15 residues. The CDR3 is CASSFSGGYGTEAFF. CDR3 DNA: TGTGCCAGCAGCTTTTCAGGGGGGTATGGCACTGAAGCTTTCTTT.

The V gene is TRBV30, the J gene TRBJ1-1; D is possibly TRBD1 (5 bases). Trimming left V 0 bases short and J 8 bases short, with 10 bases between. This CDR3 is 12 amino acids long. Germline CDR1 and CDR2: GTSNPN and SVGIG (reference sequence). The CDR3 region is CAWSVPGPEAFF. The CDR3 DNA reads as TGTGCCTGGAGTGTCCCAGGGCCCGAAGCTTTCTTT.

The chain links TRBV7-9 to TRBJ1-6, with 9 bases matching TRBD1. With 5 bases clipped from V and 7 bases from J, the junction kept 12 bases outside the gene matches. The CDR3 is 17 amino acids. The germline CDR1 and CDR2 sequences are SEHNR and FQNEAQ (reference sequence). CDR3 sequence reads: CASSPLTGGHINSPLHF. As DNA, the CDR3 is TGTGCCAGCAGCCCTCTGACAGGGGGTCATATAAATTCACCCCTCCACTTT.

The chain employs TRBV7-2 and TRBJ1-5; D ambiguous. Looked up from germline, CDR1 is SGHTA and CDR2 is FQGNSA. V lost 5 bases and J 4 bases, leaving 9 bases between the germline ends. The CDR3 runs to 13 residues. This CDR3 is CASSQLGNQPQHF. For the CDR3, the DNA is TGTGCCAGCAGCCAATTGGGGAATCAGCCCCAGCATTTT.

This sequence joins TRBV25-1 and TRBJ1-5; no reliable D call. This CDR3 has 13 residues. Trimming left V 2 bases short and J 3 bases short, with 5 bases between. CDR1 MGHDK and CDR2 SYGVNS come from the germline V gene. CDR3 residues: CASSERDNQPQHF. The DNA of the CDR3 is TGTGCCAGCAGTGAAAGGGACAATCAGCCCCAGCATTTT.

V gene TRBV6-5 combines with J gene TRBJ1-2; D uncertain. V gave up 6 bases and J gave up 8 bases, with 13 bases separating them. The CDR3 totals 12 residues. Germline loops: CDR1 MNHEY, CDR2 SVGAGI. The CDR3 DNA is TGTGCCAGCAGGGTGGCCGGAAGCGGCTACACCTTC. This sequence encodes CASRVAGSGYTF.

The rearrangement joins TRBV11-3 to TRBJ2-7, with D unclear. There are 11 residues in the CDR3. The V end was cut by 4 bases, the J end by 7 bases, with 8 bases between. The germline V gene encodes CDR1 SGHNT and CDR2 YENEEA. CDR3 sequence: CASSYYREQYF. CDR3 DNA sequence: TGTGCCAGCAGCTATTATAGGGAGCAGTACTTC.

The chain has TRBV9 and TRBJ1-1; D not certain. The germline CDR1 and CDR2 sequences are SGDLS and YYNGEE. The CDR3 spans 13 residues. V lost 3 bases, J lost 0 bases, and 6 bases lay in between. CDR3 DNA: TGTGCCAGCAGCGCCGGGATGAACACTGAAGCTTTCTTT. It yields the protein CASSAGMNTEAFF.

This chain uses TRBV2 with TRBJ1-6, with 8 nucleotides matching TRBD1. CDR3 length: 15 residues. Germline CDR1 SNHLY, CDR2 FYNNEI. After removal of 5 bases from V and 7 bases from J, the junction contained 7 bases not matched to a gene. The CDR3 nucleotides read TGTGCCAGCAGTTTGTCCTGGACAGGGAATTCACCCCTCCACTTT. This sequence encodes CASSLSWTGNSPLHF.

The rearrangement links TRBV2 to TRBJ2-6; no definite D call. The V gene's germline CDR1 is SNHLY and CDR2 FYNNEI. CDR3 length: 15 residues. The ends were cut back, 11 bases at V and 0 bases at J, with 14 bases in the middle. CDR3 DNA: TGTGCCGACCGGGCTCCACTCTCTGGGGCCAACGTCCTGACTTTC. Protein product: CADRAPLSGANVLTF.

The rearrangement links TRBV5-8 to TRBJ1-5; D possibly corresponds to TRBD1 (5 bases). V lost 2 bases and J 0 bases, leaving 9 bases between the germline ends. CDR3 length: 15 residues. Germline loops: CDR1 SGHTS, CDR2 YDEGEE. The CDR3 nucleotides are TGTGCCAGCAGCTTTGACAGTTATAGCAATCAGCCCCAGCATTTT. This encodes CASSFDSYSNQPQHF. The whole variable domain, remainder taken from reference TRBV5-8 and TRBJ1-5, is EAGVTQSPTHLIKTRGQQATLRCSPISGHTSVYWYQQALGLGLQFLLWYDEGEERNRGNFPPRFSGRQFPNYSSELNVNALELEDSALYLCASSFDSYSNQPQHFGDGTRLSIL.

This clone was detected once. CDR3 in amino acids: CASMRGQGPTGELFF. The CDR3 DNA is TGCGCCAGCATGAGAGGACAGGGTCCCACCGGGGAGCTGTTTTTT. This sequence joins TRBV5-1 and TRBJ2-2; TRBD1 matches 8 bases. Germline loops: CDR1 SGHRS, CDR2 YFSETQ. With V trimmed by 6 bases and J by 4 bases, 8 bases remained unmatched. The length of the CDR3 is 15 residues.

This sequence joins TRBV6-5 and TRBJ1-5, with TRBD1 identical over 7 bases. Germline V CDR1 and CDR2: MNHEY, SVGAGI. This CDR3 has 13 amino acids. J lost 11 bases, V lost 4 bases, and 8 bases had no gene match. CDR3 residues: CASSFRTGSAQHF. In nucleotides, the CDR3 is TGTGCCAGCAGTTTTCGGACAGGATCAGCCCAGCATTTT.

The genes are TRBV4-2 and TRBJ2-1; the D is unclear. The CDR3 spans 12 residues. The V gene lost 1 base and the J gene lost 8 bases, with 6 bases spanning the gap. Germline loops: CDR1 LGHNA, CDR2 YNFKEQ. The CDR3 reads CASSQGIDEQFF. The CDR3 DNA follows: TGTGCCAGCAGCCAAGGGATCGATGAGCAGTTCTTC.

CDR3 DNA sequence: TGTGCCAGCAGCTTAAGGGGAGGGGGGTTTGGAACTGAAGCTTTCTTT. Protein sequence: CASSLRGGGFGTEAFF. This rearrangement joins TRBV11-2 to TRBJ1-1; the D gene is possibly TRBD1 (6 bases). CDR1 and CDR2 from the germline V gene are SGHAT and FQNNGV. The CDR3 has 16 residues. Trimming left V 2 bases short and J 5 bases short, with 18 bases between.

The chain recombines TRBV6-4 with TRBJ2-1, with 11 bases lining up with TRBD2. J lost 5 bases, V lost 4 bases, and 4 bases had no gene match. Germline CDR1 and CDR2: MRHNA and SNTAGT. The CDR3 length is 15 residues. The CDR3 loop reads CASSAGTSGNNEQFF. CDR3 coding DNA: TGTGCCAGCAGTGCGGGGACTAGCGGAAACAATGAGCAGTTCTTC.